A single sample is the source of the 10 T cell receptor beta chains below, sequenced in a study of T cells in Graves' hyperthyroidism and ophthalmopathy. Researchers took RNA transcripts and amplified the TCR beta CDR3 regions from them. HTBI primers were used for first-round RT-PCR of the TCR CDR3. A single record per CDR3 protein comes from TCRdb applying MiXCR to the multiplex PCR reads. The sample holds fewer than 650,000 distinct CDR3 sequences, 13% to 15% seen once. The material sequenced was blood. The receptors here all came from a woman aged 18-35 years with Graves' ophthalmopathy.

In its sample, this clonotype was seen many times. The V call is TRBV7-2, the J call TRBJ1-5; a weak D match, TRBD1 (5 bases). Germline V CDR1 and CDR2: SGHTA, FQGNSA. V gave up 2 bases and J gave up 6 bases, with 14 bases separating them. The CDR3 has 15 amino acids. CDR3 loop: CASSLYGGARQPQHF. The CDR3 coding sequence is TGTGCCAGCAGCTTATATGGGGGAGCGCGTCAGCCCCAGCATTTT.

This clonotype has a count of ten or more. The rearrangement links TRBV12-3 or TRBV12-4 to TRBJ2-3; 8 bases fit TRBD1. After removal of 6 bases from V and 13 bases from J, the junction contained 15 bases not matched to a gene. The CDR3 consists of 14 residues. CDR3 bases: TGTGCCAGCAGCCCCGACAGGGGATCGGAGAAAGAGTATTTT. Translated, it gives CASSPDRGSEKEYF.

This chain joins TRBV19 and TRBJ1-5; TRBD1 aligns across 9 bases. The CDR3 spans 15 residues. Germline CDR1 LNHDA, CDR2 SQIVND (reference sequence). Trimming at V came to 3 bases and at J to 5 bases, leaving 5 bases not matched to a gene. For the CDR3, the DNA is TGTGCCAGTAGTATCACAGGGGGCAGCGATCAGCCCCAGCATTTT. Amino acid sequence: CASSITGGSDQPQHF.

As concerns this clonotype: At one of its ends the junction is not consistent with the germline gene, which may arise from a read error. The rearrangement joins TRBV19 to TRBJ2-1; 9 bases are a match to TRBD2. The CDR3 runs 17 residues. Per the germline V gene, CDR1 is LNHDA and CDR2 is SQIVND (reference sequence). The CDR3 region has the DNA TGTACCAGTAGTACCATCCTTAGCGGGAGACGGTACAATGAGCAGTTCTTC. Translating it yields CTSSTILSGRRYNEQFF.

The J gene is TRBJ2-1, the V gene TRBV5-6, with TRBD2 as a possible D gene (6 bases). The CDR3 is made up of 16 amino acids. V was clipped by 0 bases and J by 7 bases, with 17 bases between them. Germline assignment: CDR1 SGHDT and CDR2 YYEEEE. The CDR3 DNA follows: TGTGCCAGCAGCTTGGGGAGTGGGGGGTTGCGGAATGAGCAGTTCTTC. It encodes CASSLGSGGLRNEQFF.

This clonotype has a count of ten or more. The chain uses TRBV11-1 and TRBJ2-3; D might be TRBD2 (5 bases). Trimming shortened V by 8 bases and J by 1 base, and 7 bases separated the two germline ends. Germline V gives CDR1 SGHAT, CDR2 FQDESV (reference sequence). This CDR3 is built from 12 residues. The CDR3 sequence: CASGGGTDTQYF. CDR3 in DNA: TGTGCCAGCGGAGGAGGCACAGATACGCAGTATTTT.

Many counts were recorded for this clonotype. The chain has TRBV6-2 or TRBV6-3 and TRBJ1-1; no definite D call. The CDR3 runs 13 residues. Per germline, CDR1 MNHEY and CDR2 SVGEGT. V was shortened by 4 bases and J by 3 bases, with 9 bases between the two germline ends. The CDR3 DNA reads as TGTGCCAGCAGTTCCGGGATTTACACTGAAGCTTTCTTT. This translates into CASSSGIYTEAFF.

In this sample, this clonotype turned up many times. The chain employs TRBV27 and TRBJ2-3; D gene ambiguous. Trimming took 1 base from V and 0 from J, leaving 8 bases between them. From germline, CDR1 is MNHEY and CDR2 SMNVEV (reference sequence). This CDR3 is built from 15 residues. The CDR3 is CASSLWGSSTDTQYF. The CDR3, as DNA: TGTGCCAGCAGTTTATGGGGATCTAGCACAGATACGCAGTATTTT.

This clonotype was picked up many times. This chain's CDR3 is CASSSGTSGTDTQYF. In DNA, the CDR3 is TGTGCCAGCAGCTCCGGGACTAGCGGCACAGATACGCAGTATTTT. V usage is TRBV3-1 and J usage is TRBJ2-3, with 10 bases identical to TRBD2. The germline CDR1 and CDR2 sequences are LGHDT and YNNKEL (reference sequence). The CDR3 spans 15 residues. Trimming removed 5 bases from V and 1 base from J; junction bases left unmatched: 3.

The chain joins TRBV20-1 to TRBJ2-7; 11 bases are shared with TRBD2. The CDR3 sequence is 14 residues long. Germline CDR1 reads DFQATT; CDR2 reads SNEGSKA (reference sequence). Unmatched junction bases numbered 5, after V lost 6 bases and J lost 1 base. The CDR3 is CSARASGRSYEQYF. CDR3 DNA sequence: TGCAGTGCCCGGGCTAGCGGGAGGTCCTACGAGCAGTACTTC.